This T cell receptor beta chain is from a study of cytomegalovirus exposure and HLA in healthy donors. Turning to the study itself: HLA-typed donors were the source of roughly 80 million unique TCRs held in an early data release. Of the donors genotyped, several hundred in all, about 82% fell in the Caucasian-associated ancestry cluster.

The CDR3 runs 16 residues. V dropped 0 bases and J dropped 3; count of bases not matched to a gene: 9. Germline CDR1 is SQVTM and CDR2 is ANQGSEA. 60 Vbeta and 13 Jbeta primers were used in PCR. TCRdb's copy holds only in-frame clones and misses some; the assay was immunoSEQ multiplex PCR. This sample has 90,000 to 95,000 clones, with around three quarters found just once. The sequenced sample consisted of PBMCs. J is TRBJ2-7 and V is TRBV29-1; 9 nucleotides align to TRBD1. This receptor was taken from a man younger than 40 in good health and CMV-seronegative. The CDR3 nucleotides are TGCAGCGTTGAAGATACCGGGGGACAGGGTGTCTACGAGCAGTACTTC. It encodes CSVEDTGGQGVYEQYF.